This T cell receptor (beta chain) was obtained from a study of metastatic and nonmetastatic thyroid tumors. Each patient went into thyroid surgery without having received any treatment. This clone was counted a single time. This CDR3 is also generated by other DNA sequences in the sample. The CDR3 is made up of 16 amino acids. Unmatched junction bases numbered 9, after V lost 2 bases and J lost 3 bases. CDR1 is SGHAT, CDR2 FQDESV, per germline (reference sequence). TCRdb re-clonotyped the PCR reads through MiXCR. Of about 92,000 clones detected, about 16% appear once; the ten largest clones hold just over 3.5%.

This chain joins TRBV11-1 and TRBJ1-1; 7 positions agree with TRBD1. This clonotype originated in a female donor with papillary thyroid cancer or a benign thyroid nodule (not recorded which). Some clones in this sample may be carry-over from other donors' samples. Sequenced input: blood. CDR3 coding DNA: TGTGCCAGCAGCTTACGGACAGGTGGCGCGGACACTGAAGCTTTCTTT. Translating it yields CASSLRTGGADTEAFF. The full variable domain, in which reference TRBV11-1 and TRBJ1-1 provide the parts outside the CDR3, is EAEVAQSPRYKITEKSQAVAFWCDPISGHATLYWYRQILGQGPELLVQFQDESVVDDSQLPKDRFSAERLKGVDSTLKIQPAELGDSAMYLCASSLRTGGADTEAFFGQGTRLTVV.